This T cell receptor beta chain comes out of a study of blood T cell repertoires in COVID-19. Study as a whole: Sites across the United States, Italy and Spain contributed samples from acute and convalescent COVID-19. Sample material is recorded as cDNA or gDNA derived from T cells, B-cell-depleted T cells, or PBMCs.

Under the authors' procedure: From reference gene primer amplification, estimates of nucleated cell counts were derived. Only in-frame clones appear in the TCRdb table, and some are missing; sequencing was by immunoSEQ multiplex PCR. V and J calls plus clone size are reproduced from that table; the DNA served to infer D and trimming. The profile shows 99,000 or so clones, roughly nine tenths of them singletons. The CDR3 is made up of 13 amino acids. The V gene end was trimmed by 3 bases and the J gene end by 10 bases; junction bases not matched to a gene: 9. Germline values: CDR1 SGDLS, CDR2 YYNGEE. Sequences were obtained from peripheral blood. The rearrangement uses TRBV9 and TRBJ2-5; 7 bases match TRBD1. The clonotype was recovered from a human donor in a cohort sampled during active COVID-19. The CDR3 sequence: CASSAPTGTVQYF. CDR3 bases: TGTGCCAGCAGCGCCCCGACAGGGACCGTCCAGTACTTC.